Listed here are 4 T cell receptor beta chains from one sample, sequenced in a study of T cells in Graves' hyperthyroidism and ophthalmopathy. RNA transcripts provided the source from which TCR beta CDR3 regions were amplified. The TCR CDR3 was amplified in a first-round RT-PCR using the HTBI primer set. TCRdb reprocessed the multiplex PCR reads via MiXCR and lists one record per CDR3 protein. The profile shows roughly 840,000 distinct CDR3 sequences, around 39% of them singletons. The source material was blood. These receptors all stem from a young man with Graves' hyperthyroidism.

This clonotype was recorded once. Given a much more abundant clone one base away, this may be a read error. Here the CDR3 omits its conserved ending phenylalanine or tryptophan, so a read error is the likely source. The CDR3 spells CASTHAGIGAEAFL. In nucleotides, the CDR3 is TGTGCCAGCACTCACGCCGGGATTGGGGCTGAAGCTTTCCTT. This sequence joins TRBV7-2 and TRBJ1-1; D remains unclear. This CDR3 contains 14 residues. V gave up 7 bases and J gave up 6 bases, with 18 bases separating them. Looked up from germline, CDR1 is SGHTA and CDR2 is FQGNSA.

The rearrangement joins TRBV7-6 to TRBJ2-1, with TRBD2 identical over 8 bases. The V and J ends lost 2 bases and 10 bases, in that order; junction bases with no gene match: 19. Germline CDR1 and CDR2: SGHVS and FNYEAQ. The CDR3 extends over 18 amino acids. The CDR3 here is CASSLTPGGSGSLGEQFF. CDR3 nucleotide sequence: TGTGCCAGCAGCTTAACGCCTGGTGGGAGCGGGAGCTTAGGGGAGCAGTTCTTC.

This clonotype was recorded at least ten times. The chain combines TRBV7-3 with TRBJ1-1; D may be TRBD1 (6 bases). V was shortened by 5 bases and J by 1 base, with 14 bases between the two germline ends. The germline V gene has CDR1 SGHTA and CDR2 FQGTGA. The CDR3 spans 15 residues. Here the CDR3 reads CASSQAAGENTEAFF. CDR3 nucleotide sequence: TGTGCCAGCAGCCAAGCAGCAGGGGAGAACACTGAAGCTTTCTTT. The full variable domain, its missing parts supplied by reference TRBV7-3 and TRBJ1-1, is GAGVSQTPSNKVTEKGKYVELRCDPISGHTALYWYRQSLGQGPEFLIYFQGTGAADDSGLPNDRFFAVRPEGSVSTLKIQRTERGDSAVYLCASSQAAGENTEAFFGQGTRLTVV.

This sequence joins TRBV20-1 and TRBJ2-6, with 7 nucleotides matching TRBD1. The J segment lost 3 bases and the V segment lost 6 bases, leaving 5 bases of the junction unmatched. The CDR3 is 14 amino acids. Germline V gives CDR1 DFQATT, CDR2 SNEGSKA (reference sequence). The CDR3: CSAKAGGGANVLTF. The CDR3 nucleotides read TGCAGTGCAAAAGCAGGGGGTGGGGCCAACGTCCTGACTTTC.